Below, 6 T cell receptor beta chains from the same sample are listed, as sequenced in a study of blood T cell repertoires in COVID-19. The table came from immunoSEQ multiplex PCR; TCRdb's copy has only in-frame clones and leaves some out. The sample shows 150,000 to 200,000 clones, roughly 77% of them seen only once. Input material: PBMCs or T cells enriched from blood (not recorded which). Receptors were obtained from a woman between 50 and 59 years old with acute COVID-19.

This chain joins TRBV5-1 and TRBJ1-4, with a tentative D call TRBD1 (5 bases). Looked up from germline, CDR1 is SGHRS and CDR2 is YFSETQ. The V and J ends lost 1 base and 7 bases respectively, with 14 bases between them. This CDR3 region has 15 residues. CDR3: CASSLKFQGGEKLFF. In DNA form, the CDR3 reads TGCGCCAGCAGCTTGAAATTTCAGGGTGGTGAAAAACTGTTTTTT.

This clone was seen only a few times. The CDR3: CASSQKSNMETQYF. The CDR3 DNA follows: TGTGCCAGCAGCCAAAAGAGTAATATGGAGACCCAGTACTTC. The chain uses TRBV3-1 (or the pseudogene TRBV3-2) and TRBJ2-5; D is unresolved. Germline V CDR1 and CDR2: LGHDT, YNNKEL (reference sequence). Trimming shortened V by 2 bases and J by 5 bases, and 12 bases separated the two germline ends. CDR3 length: 14 amino acids.

The DNA of the CDR3 is TGCGCCAGCAGCCAAGAAGGACTAGCGGGGGGGCCCAATGAGCAGTTCTTC. Amino acid sequence: CASSQEGLAGGPNEQFF. The chain has TRBV4-3 and TRBJ2-1; TRBD2 aligns across 15 bases. Losses at the gene ends were 0 bases for V and 6 bases for J; bases not matched to a gene: 3. The V gene's germline CDR1 is LGHNA and CDR2 YSLEER. CDR3 size: 17 residues.

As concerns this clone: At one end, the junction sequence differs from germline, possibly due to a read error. CDR3 region: CARSRPRVF. The CDR3 bases are TGTGCCAGAAGCCGGCCCCGGGTGTTC. The chain employs TRBV5-3 and TRBJ1-2; D is unresolved. TRBV5-3 carries the ORF label, with uncertain function. The CDR3 runs to 9 residues.

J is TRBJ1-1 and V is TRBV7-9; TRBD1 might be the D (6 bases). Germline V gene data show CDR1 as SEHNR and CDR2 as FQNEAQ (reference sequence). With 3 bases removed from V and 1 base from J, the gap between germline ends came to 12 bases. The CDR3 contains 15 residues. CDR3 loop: CASSFSRTANTEAFF. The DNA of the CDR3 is TGTGCCAGCAGCTTTTCCAGGACAGCGAACACTGAAGCTTTCTTT.

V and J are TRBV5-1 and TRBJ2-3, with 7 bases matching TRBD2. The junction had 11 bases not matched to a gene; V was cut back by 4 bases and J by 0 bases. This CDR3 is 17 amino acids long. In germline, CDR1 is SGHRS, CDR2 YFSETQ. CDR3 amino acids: CASSPIHSGQSTDTQYF. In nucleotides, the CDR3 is TGCGCCAGCAGCCCTATTCATAGCGGGCAAAGCACAGATACGCAGTATTTT.